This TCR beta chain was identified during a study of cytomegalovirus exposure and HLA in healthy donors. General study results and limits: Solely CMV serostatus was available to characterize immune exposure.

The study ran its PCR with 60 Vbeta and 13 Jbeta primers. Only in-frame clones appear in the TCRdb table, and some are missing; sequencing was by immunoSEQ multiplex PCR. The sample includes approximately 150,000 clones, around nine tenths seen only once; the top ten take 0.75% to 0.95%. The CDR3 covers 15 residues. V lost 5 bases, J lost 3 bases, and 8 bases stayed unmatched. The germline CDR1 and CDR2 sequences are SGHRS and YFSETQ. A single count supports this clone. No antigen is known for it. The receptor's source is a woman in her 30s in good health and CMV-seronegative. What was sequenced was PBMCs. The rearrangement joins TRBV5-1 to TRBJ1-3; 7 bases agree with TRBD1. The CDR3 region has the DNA TGCGCCAGCAGACCGAAGACAGGGTTTGGAAACACCATATATTTT. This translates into CASRPKTGFGNTIYF.